Here is one T cell receptor (beta chain) with its context. Its cognate antigen is unknown. Profiling relied on immunoSEQ multiplex PCR, and the TCRdb table lists in-frame clones only, not all of them. The table shows under 150,000 clones, with roughly 80% occurring only once. The data stem from a study of identifying expanded T cells in peripheral blood. General study points: Variance in clone template counts between roughly 2-week samples significantly increased with total template count across all healthy donors.

Sequencing was done on a sample of blood. The receptor was derived from a person between 18 and 69 years old in good health.

The CDR3 bases are TGCGCCAGCAGAAACCCTACAGGGGGGAACACCGGGGAGCTGTTTTTT. Its translation is CASRNPTGGNTGELFF. The V and J genes are TRBV5-1 and TRBJ2-2; the match to TRBD1 covers 8 bases. CDR1 is SGHRS and CDR2 is YFSETQ in the germline V gene. The length of the CDR3 is 16 residues. V dropped 5 bases and J dropped 1; count of bases not matched to a gene: 7.